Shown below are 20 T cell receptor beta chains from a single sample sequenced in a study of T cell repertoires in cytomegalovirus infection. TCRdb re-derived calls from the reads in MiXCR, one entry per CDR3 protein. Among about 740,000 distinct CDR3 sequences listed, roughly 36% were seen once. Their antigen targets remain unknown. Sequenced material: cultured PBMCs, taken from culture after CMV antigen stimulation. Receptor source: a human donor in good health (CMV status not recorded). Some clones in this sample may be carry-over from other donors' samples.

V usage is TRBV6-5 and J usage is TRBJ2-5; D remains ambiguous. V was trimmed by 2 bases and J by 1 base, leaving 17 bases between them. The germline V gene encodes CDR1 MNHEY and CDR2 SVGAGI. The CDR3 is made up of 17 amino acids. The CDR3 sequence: CASSYLFATVGQETQYF. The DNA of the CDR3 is TGTGCCAGCAGTTACCTTTTCGCGACGGTGGGCCAAGAGACCCAGTACTTC.

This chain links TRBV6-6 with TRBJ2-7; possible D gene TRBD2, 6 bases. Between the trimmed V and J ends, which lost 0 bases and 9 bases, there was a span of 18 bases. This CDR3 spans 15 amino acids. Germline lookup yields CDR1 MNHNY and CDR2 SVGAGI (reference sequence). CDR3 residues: CASSYSGGAGKRQYF. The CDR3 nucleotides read TGTGCCAGCAGTTACTCGGGCGGGGCTGGAAAAAGGCAGTACTTC.

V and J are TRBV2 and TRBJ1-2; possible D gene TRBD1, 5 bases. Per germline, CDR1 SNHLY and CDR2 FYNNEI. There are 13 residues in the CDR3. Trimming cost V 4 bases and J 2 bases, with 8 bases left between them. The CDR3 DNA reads TGTGCCAGCAGTGTTCGGGGCAACTATGGCTACACCTTC. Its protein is CASSVRGNYGYTF.

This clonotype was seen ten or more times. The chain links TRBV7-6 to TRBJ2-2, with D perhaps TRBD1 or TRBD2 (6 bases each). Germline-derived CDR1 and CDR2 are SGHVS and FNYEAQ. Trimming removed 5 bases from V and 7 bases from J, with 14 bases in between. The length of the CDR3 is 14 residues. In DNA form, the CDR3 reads TGTGCCAGCAGCCCGGGACACGGGAGCGGGGAGCTGTTTTTT. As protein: CASSPGHGSGELFF.

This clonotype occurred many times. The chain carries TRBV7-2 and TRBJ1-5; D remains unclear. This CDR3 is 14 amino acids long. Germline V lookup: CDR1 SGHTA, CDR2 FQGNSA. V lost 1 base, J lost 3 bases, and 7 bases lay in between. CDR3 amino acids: CASSLDPNNQPQHF. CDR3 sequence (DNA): TGTGCCAGCAGCTTAGATCCGAACAATCAGCCCCAGCATTTT.

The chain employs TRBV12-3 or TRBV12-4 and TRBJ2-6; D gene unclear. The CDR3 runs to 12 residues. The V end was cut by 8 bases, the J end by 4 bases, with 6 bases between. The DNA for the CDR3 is TGTGCCAGCGGGCGGGGGGCCAACGTCCTGACTTTC. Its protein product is CASGRGANVLTF.

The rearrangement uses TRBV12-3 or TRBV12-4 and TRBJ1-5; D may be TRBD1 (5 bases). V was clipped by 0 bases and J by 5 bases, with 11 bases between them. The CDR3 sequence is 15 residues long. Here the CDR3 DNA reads TGTGCCAGCAGTTTAGCCCAGGGAAGAGATCAGCCCCAGCATTTT. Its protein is CASSLAQGRDQPQHF.

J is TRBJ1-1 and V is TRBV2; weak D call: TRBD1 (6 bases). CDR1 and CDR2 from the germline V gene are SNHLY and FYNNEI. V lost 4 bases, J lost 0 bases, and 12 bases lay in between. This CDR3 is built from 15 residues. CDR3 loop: CASSAKGVMNTEAFF. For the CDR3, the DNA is TGTGCCAGCAGTGCAAAGGGGGTTATGAACACTGAAGCTTTCTTT.

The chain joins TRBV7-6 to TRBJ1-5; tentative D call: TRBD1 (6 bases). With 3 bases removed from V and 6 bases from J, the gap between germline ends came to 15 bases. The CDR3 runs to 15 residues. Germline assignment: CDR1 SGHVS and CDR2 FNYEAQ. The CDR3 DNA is TGTGCCAGCAGCTTGCCTCCAGGGGAGGGTCAGCCCCAGCATTTT. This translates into CASSLPPGEGQPQHF.

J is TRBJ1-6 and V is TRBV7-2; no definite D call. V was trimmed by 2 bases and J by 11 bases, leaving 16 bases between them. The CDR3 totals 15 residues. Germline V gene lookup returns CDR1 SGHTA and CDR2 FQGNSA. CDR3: CASSLSTRGWTPLHF. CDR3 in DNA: TGTGCCAGCAGCTTATCCACACGAGGGTGGACACCCCTCCACTTT.

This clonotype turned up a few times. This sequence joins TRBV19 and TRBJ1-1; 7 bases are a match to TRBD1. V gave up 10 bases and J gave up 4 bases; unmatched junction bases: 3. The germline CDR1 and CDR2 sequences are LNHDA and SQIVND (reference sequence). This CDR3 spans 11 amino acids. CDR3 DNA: TGTGCCACCAACAGGGGCACTGAAGCTTTCTTT. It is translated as CATNRGTEAFF. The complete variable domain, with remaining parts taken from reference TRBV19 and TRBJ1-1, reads DGGITQSPKYLFRKEGQNVTLSCEQNLNHDAMYWYRQDPGQGLRLIYYSQIVNDFQKGDIAEGYSVSREKKESFPLTVTSAQKNPTAFYLCATNRGTEAFFGQGTRLTVV.

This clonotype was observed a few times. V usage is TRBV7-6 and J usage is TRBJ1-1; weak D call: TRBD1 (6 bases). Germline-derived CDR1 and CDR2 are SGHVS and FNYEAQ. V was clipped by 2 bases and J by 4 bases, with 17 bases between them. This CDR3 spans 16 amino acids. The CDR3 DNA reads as TGTGCCAGCAGCTTAAATTTTGGGGGGGCAAGCACTGAAGCTTTCTTT. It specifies CASSLNFGGASTEAFF.

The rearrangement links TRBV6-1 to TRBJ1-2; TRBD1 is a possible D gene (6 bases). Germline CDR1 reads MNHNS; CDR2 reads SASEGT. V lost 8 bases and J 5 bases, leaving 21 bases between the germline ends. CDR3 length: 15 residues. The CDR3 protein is CASSRGWGGSYGYTF. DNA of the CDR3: TGTGCCAGCTCCCGGGGGTGGGGGGGCTCATATGGCTACACCTTC.

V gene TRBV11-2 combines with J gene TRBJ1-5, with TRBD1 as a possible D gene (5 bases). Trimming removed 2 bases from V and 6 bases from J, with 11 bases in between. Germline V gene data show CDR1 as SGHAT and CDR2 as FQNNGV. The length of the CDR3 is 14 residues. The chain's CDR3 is CASSLWQGGQPQHF. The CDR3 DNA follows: TGTGCCAGCAGCTTATGGCAGGGAGGTCAGCCCCAGCATTTT. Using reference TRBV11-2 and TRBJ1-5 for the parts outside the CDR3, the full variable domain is EAGVAQSPRYKIIEKRQSVAFWCNPISGHATLYWYQQILGQGPKLLIQFQNNGVVDDSQLPKDRFSAERLKGVDSTLKIQPAKLEDSAVYLCASSLWQGGQPQHFGDGTRLSIL.

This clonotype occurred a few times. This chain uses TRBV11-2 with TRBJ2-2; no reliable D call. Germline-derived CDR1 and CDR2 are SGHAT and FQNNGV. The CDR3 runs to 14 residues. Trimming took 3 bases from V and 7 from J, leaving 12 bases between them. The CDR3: CASSLFLASGELFF. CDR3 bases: TGTGCCAGCAGCTTGTTCTTAGCAAGCGGGGAGCTGTTTTTT.

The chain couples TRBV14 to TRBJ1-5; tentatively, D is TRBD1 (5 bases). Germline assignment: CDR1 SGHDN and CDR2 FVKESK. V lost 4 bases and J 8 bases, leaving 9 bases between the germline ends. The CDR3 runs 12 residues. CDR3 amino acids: CASSRDLEPQHF. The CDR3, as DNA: TGTGCCAGCAGCCGGGACCTGGAGCCCCAGCATTTT.

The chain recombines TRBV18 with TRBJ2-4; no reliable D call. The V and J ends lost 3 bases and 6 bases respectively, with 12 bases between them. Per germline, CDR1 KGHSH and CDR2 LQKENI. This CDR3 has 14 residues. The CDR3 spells CASSPGVSVNIQYF. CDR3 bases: TGTGCCAGCTCACCTGGAGTTTCCGTAAACATTCAGTACTTC. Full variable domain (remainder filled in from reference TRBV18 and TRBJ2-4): NAGVMQNPRHLVRRRGQEARLRCSPMKGHSHVYWYRQLPEEGLKFMVYLQKENIIDESGMPKERFSAEFPKEGPSILRIQQVVRGDSAAYFCASSPGVSVNIQYFGAGTRLSVL.

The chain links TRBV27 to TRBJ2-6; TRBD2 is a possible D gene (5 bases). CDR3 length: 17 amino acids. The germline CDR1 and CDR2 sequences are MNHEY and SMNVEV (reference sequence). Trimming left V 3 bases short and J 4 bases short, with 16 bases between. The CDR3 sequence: CASSFLDGVSGANVLTF. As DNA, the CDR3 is TGTGCCAGCAGTTTCCTCGACGGGGTCTCGGGGGCCAACGTCCTGACTTTC. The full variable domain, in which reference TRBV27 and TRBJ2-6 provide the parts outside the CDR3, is EAQVTQNPRYLITVTGKKLTVTCSQNMNHEYMSWYRQDPGLGLRQIYYSMNVEVTDKGDVPEGYKVSRKEKRNFPLILESPSPNQTSLYFCASSFLDGVSGANVLTFGAGSRLTVL.

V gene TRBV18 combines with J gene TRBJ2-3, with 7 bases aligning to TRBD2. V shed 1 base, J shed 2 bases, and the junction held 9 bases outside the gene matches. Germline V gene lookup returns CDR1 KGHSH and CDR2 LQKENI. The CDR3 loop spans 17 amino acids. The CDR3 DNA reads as TGTGCCAGCTCACCACTCAGGAGCGGGGCCACCACAGATACGCAGTATTTT. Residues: CASSPLRSGATTDTQYF.

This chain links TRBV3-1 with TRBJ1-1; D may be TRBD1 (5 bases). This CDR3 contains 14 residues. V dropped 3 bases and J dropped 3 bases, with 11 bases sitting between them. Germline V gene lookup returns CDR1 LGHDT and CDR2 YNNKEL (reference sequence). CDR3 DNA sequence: TGTGCCAGCAGCCAGGGGGGAGCCTACACTGAAGCTTTCTTT. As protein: CASSQGGAYTEAFF.